This TCR beta chain was recorded in a study of vaccination and CD4 T cells after COVID-19. Looking at the study overall: SARS-CoV-2, HCoV-NL63, HCoV-OC43 and HCoV-229E supplied the overlapping spike peptides used to stimulate cells.

Treatment defined: roughly 10-day PBMC culture with coronavirus spike peptide pools or control peptides (ViraFEST assay). The cultures had half their medium swapped for fresh IL-2 medium on days 3 and 7. About this clonotype itself: Its specificity is unknown.

The assay that was used to sequence DNA from cultured CD4+ T cells was the Oncomine TCR Beta short-read assay. MiXCR, applied by TCRdb to the PCR reads, yields one record per CDR3 protein. Found here are under 11,000 distinct CDR3 sequences, 29% of them singletons; the top ten hold roughly a quarter. Per germline, CDR1 MGHDK and CDR2 SYGVNS. V shed 7 bases, J shed 5 bases, and the junction held 2 bases outside the gene matches. This CDR3 is 12 amino acids long. The chain recombines TRBV25-1 with TRBJ2-5, with 9 bases that match TRBD1. The sequence came from a human donor with COVID-19. Specimen: cultured CD4+ T cells from blood. The CDR3: CASNRGQETQYF. Written as DNA, the CDR3 is TGTGCCAGCAACAGGGGGCAGGAGACCCAGTACTTC.